A single sample is the source of the 12 T cell receptor beta chains below, sequenced in a study of cytomegalovirus exposure and HLA in healthy donors (dated by TCRdb to about 2017). Libraries were made using the immunoSEQ multiplex PCR assay. TCRdb took this table from immuneACCESS and kept in-frame rearrangements with V and J called. Such tables lack part of the clones; where checked against another copy, unresolved V genes explain under half of the gap, and the rest is unexplained. A total of roughly 52,000 clones appear in this sample, 90% of them only once. Clones ranked in the top ten supply about 2.9% of the sample. The sequenced sample was PBMCs. These receptors all come from a man in his late teens or twenties in good health and CMV-seronegative.

About this clone: Other DNA sequences from this sample encode an identical CDR3 as well. The chain employs TRBV11-2 and TRBJ1-2, with D possibly matching TRBD1 (6 bases). The CDR3 sequence is 12 residues long. V shed 7 bases and J shed 6 bases, with 12 bases lying between them. Germline V lookup: CDR1 SGHAT, CDR2 FQNNGV. The CDR3 spells CASKGNRDGYTF. DNA for the CDR3: TGTGCCAGCAAGGGGAACAGGGATGGCTACACCTTC.

The chain combines TRBV11-2 with TRBJ2-7; no clear D. V lost 5 bases and J lost 0, with 11 bases in between. Germline CDR1 reads SGHAT; CDR2 reads FQNNGV. The CDR3 has 14 amino acids. The CDR3 coding sequence is TGTGCCAGCAGCCCTCACATCGACTCCTACGAGCAGTACTTC. The encoded protein is CASSPHIDSYEQYF.

This chain connects TRBV11-2 to TRBJ1-4; D may be TRBD1 (6 bases). The V and J ends lost 0 bases and 16 bases respectively, with 15 bases between them. Germline CDR1 and CDR2: SGHAT and FQNNGV. The length of the CDR3 is 13 residues. CDR3 DNA: TGTGCCAGCAGCTTAGAGCGCGCAGGGGATGAGTTTTTT. It is translated as CASSLERAGDEFF.

V and J are TRBV18 and TRBJ1-1, with 7 bases lining up with TRBD1. Germline V gene sequence: CDR1 KGHSH, CDR2 LQKENI. Trimming removed 2 bases from V and 4 bases from J; junction bases left unmatched: 1. This CDR3 region has 13 residues. The DNA for the CDR3 is TGTGCCAGCTCACCAGGGACAGCCACTGAAGCTTTCTTT. Protein: CASSPGTATEAFF.

The chain joins TRBV29-1 to TRBJ2-3; TRBD2 agrees at 9 bases. Germline trimming cut 6 bases from V and 4 bases from J; bases unmatched to any gene: 5. The CDR3 is 13 residues long. Germline loops: CDR1 SQVTM, CDR2 ANQGSEA. The CDR3 is CSVRAGGSDTQYF. The CDR3 bases are TGCAGCGTACGAGCGGGAGGATCAGATACGCAGTATTTT.

The J gene is TRBJ2-2, the V gene TRBV6-4, with TRBD1 as a possible D gene (5 bases). Germline loops: CDR1 MRHNA, CDR2 SNTAGT. CDR3 size: 13 residues. The germline V and J ends were trimmed by 4 bases and 4 bases, with 7 bases remaining between them. CDR3 DNA: TGTGCCAGCAGTGCCCAGGGCACCGGGGAGCTGTTTTTT. Its translation is CASSAQGTGELFF.

This rearrangement joins TRBV7-2 to TRBJ1-1; D not resolved. Germline-derived CDR1 and CDR2 are SGHTA and FQGNSA. The CDR3 is 14 amino acids. The V end lost 3 bases, the J end lost 0 bases, and 8 bases lay between the germline ends. The CDR3 coding sequence is TGTGCCAGCAGCTTTTCAGACATGAACACTGAAGCTTTCTTT. This sequence encodes CASSFSDMNTEAFF.

CDR3 bases: TGCGCCAGCAGCCAAGGAGGCTATACCCTATGGGGCTACACCTTC. Translated, it gives CASSQGGYTLWGYTF. The rearrangement joins TRBV4-1 to TRBJ1-2, with D unresolved. The V end lost 1 base, the J end lost 8 bases, and 17 bases lay between the germline ends. Looked up from germline, CDR1 is MGHRA and CDR2 is YSYEKL. The CDR3 runs 15 residues.

This clone was seen a single time. This chain uses TRBV19 with TRBJ1-1, with D possibly TRBD1 on 6 matching bases. The V and J ends lost 8 bases and 5 bases respectively, with 15 bases between them. Germline CDR1 is LNHDA and CDR2 is SQIVND (reference sequence). The CDR3 covers 13 residues. Here the CDR3 reads CASHAGAGTEAFF. The CDR3 coding sequence is TGTGCCAGTCATGCGGGGGCAGGAACTGAAGCTTTCTTT.

This clone was recorded a few times. J is TRBJ2-5 and V is TRBV28; 9 nucleotides line up with TRBD1. The CDR3 sequence is 13 residues long. Germline V gene data show CDR1 as MDHEN and CDR2 as SYDVKM. V lost 10 bases, J lost 4 bases, and 7 bases stayed unmatched. The CDR3 loop reads CATQQGARETQYF. The CDR3 region has the DNA TGTGCCACCCAACAGGGGGCTCGAGAGACCCAGTACTTC.

This clone is a singleton in its sample. The chain uses TRBV6-5 and TRBJ2-3; weak D call: TRBD2 (5 bases). The CDR3 spans 14 residues. Germline V gene lookup returns CDR1 MNHEY and CDR2 SVGAGI. The V end lost 8 bases, the J end lost 0 bases, and 12 bases lay between the germline ends. The CDR3 region is CASGSSGSTDTQYF. CDR3 nucleotide sequence: TGTGCCAGCGGTTCGAGCGGTAGCACAGATACGCAGTATTTT.

V is TRBV5-1 and J is TRBJ1-2, with D possibly matching TRBD1 (5 bases). This CDR3 region has 15 residues. Germline CDR1 reads SGHRS; CDR2 reads YFSETQ. Trimming took 3 bases from V and 5 from J, leaving 17 bases between them. DNA of the CDR3: TGCGCCAGCAGCTCCGAAGACGACGGGGGATATGGCTACACCTTC. The encoded protein is CASSSEDDGGYGYTF.